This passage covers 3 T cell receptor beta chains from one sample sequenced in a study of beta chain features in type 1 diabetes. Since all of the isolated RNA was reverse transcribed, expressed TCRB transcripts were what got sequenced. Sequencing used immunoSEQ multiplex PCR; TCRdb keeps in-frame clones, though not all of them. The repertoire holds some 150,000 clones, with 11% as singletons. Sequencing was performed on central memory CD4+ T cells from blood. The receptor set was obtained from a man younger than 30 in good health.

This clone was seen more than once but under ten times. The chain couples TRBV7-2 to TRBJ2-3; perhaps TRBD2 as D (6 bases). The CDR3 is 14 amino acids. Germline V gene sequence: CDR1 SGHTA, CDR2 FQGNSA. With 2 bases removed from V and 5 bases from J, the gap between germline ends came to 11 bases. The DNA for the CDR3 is TGTGCCAGCAGCTTAATGGTGGGGGGAGATACGCAGTATTTT. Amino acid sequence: CASSLMVGGDTQYF.

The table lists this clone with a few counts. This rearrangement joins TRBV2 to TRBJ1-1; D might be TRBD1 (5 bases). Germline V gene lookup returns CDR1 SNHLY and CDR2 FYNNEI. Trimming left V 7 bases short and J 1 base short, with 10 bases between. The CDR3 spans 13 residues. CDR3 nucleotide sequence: TGTGCCAGCAATCCGGACACGAACACTGAAGCTTTCTTT. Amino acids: CASNPDTNTEAFF.

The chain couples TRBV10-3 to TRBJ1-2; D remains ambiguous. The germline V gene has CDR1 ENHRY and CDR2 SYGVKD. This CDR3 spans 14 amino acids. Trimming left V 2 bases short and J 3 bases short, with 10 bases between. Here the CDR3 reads CAISERGNDYGYTF. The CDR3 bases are TGTGCCATCAGTGAGCGGGGAAACGACTATGGCTACACCTTC.